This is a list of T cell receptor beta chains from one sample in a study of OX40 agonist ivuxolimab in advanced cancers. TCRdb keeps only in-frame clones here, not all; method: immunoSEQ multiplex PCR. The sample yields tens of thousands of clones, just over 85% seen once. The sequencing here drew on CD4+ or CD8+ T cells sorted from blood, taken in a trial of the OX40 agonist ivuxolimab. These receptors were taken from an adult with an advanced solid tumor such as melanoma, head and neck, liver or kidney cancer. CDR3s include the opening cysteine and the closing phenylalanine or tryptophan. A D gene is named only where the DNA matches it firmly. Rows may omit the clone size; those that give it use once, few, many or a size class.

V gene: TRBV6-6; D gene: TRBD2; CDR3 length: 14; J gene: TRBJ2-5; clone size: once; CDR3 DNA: TGTGCCAGCAGTATAGCGGGAGGGGGGGAGACCCAGTACTTC; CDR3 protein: CASSIAGGGETQYF
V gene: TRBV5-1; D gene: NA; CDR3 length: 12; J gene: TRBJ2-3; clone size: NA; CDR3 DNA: TGCGCCAGCGGGGGTTCCTTAGATACGCAGTATTTT; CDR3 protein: CASGGSLDTQYF
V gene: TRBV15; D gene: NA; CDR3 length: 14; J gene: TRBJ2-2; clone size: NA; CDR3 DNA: TGTGCCACCAGCGGATCTAGCGTGTCCGGGGAGCTGTTTTTT; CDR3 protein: CATSGSSVSGELFF
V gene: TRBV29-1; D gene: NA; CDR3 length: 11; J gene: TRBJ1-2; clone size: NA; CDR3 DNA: TGCAGCGTTGAGGTGGGGTTCGGATACACCTTC; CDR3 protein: CSVEVGFGYTF
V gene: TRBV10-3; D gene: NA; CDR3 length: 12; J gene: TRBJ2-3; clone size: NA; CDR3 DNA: TGTGCCATCAGCGCGTTCCGGGATACGCAGTATTTT; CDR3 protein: CAISAFRDTQYF
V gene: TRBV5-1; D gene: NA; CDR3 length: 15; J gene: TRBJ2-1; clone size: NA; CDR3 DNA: TGCGCCAGCAGCTTGGGACTAGGGGGCTACAATGAGCAGTTCTTC; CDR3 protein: CASSLGLGGYNEQFF
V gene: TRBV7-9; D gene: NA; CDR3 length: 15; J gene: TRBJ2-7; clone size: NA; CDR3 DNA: TGTGCCAGCAGCCCCCCCCGACTGCCCTCCAACGAGCAGTACTTC; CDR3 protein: CASSPPRLPSNEQYF
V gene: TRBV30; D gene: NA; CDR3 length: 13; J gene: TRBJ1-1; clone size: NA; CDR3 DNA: TGTGCCTGGAAGGCACAGTCGAACACTGAAGCTTTCTTT; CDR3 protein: CAWKAQSNTEAFF
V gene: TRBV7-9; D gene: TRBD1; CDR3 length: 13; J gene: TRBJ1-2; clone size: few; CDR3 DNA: TGTGCCAGCAGCTTACACGGGACAGACCGCTACACCTTC; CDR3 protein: CASSLHGTDRYTF
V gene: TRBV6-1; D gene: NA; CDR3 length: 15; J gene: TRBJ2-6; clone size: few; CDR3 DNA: TGTGCCAGCAGCCTCGTAGGGATTCGGGCCAACGTCCTGACTTTC; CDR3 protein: CASSLVGIRANVLTF
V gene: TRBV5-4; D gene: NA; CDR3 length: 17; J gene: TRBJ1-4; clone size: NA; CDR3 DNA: TGTGCCAGCAGTACAGTACCAGTACAGGGAAGTAATGAAAAACTGTTTTTT; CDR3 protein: CASSTVPVQGSNEKLFF
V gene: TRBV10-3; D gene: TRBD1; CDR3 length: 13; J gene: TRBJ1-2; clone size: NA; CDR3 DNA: TGTGCCATCAGTCGACAGGGTTCGGATGGCTACACCTTC; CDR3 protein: CAISRQGSDGYTF
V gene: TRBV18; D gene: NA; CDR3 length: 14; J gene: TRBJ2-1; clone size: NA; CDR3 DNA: TGTGCCAGCTCACCGCTGGGCCTACAGAATGAGCAGTTCTTC; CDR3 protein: CASSPLGLQNEQFF
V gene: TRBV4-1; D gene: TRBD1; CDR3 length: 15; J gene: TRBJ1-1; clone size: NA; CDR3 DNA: TGCGCCAGCAGCCAAGGGGAGAGACAGGGTACTGAAGCTTTCTTT; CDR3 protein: CASSQGERQGTEAFF
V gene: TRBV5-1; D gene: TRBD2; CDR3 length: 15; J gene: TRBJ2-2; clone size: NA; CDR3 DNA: TGCGCCAGCAGCTTCGCTAGCGGGGGCGGCGGGGAGCTGTTTTTT; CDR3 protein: CASSFASGGGGELFF
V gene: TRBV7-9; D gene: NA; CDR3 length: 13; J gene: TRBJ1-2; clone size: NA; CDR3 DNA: TGTGCCAGCAGCGCCCCGGTAAACTATGGCTACACCTTC; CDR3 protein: CASSAPVNYGYTF
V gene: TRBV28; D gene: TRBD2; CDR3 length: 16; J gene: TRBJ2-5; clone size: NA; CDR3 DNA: TGTGCCAGCAGCTCCGGACTAGCGGGAGGGGAAGAGACCCAGTACTTC; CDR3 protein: CASSSGLAGGEETQYF
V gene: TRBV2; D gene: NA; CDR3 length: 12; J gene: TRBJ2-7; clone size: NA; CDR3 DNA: TGTGCCAGCCGGGACACCTACTACGAGCAGTACTTC; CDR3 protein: CASRDTYYEQYF
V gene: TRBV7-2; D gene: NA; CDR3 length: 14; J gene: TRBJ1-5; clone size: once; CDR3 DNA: TGTGCCAGCAGCTTAGAAGGGGGCAATCAGCCCCAGCATTTT; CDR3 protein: CASSLEGGNQPQHF
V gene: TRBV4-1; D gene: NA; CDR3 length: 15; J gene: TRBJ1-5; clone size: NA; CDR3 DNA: TGCGCCAGCAGCCCCTCGGGGGGGTATATTCAGCCCCAGCATTTT; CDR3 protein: CASSPSGGYIQPQHF
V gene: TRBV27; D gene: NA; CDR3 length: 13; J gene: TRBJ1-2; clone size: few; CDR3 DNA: TGTGCCAGCAGTGGATGGACAAACTATGGCTACACCTTC; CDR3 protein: CASSGWTNYGYTF
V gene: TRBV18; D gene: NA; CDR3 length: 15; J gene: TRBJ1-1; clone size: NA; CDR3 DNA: TGTGCCAGCTCACCACCCTCCGGGCTCCTTACTGAAGCTTTCTTT; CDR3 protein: CASSPPSGLLTEAFF
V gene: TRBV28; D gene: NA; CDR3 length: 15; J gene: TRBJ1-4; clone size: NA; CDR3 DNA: TGTGCCAGCAGCCCTAGGCGTGCAACTAATGAAAAACTGTTTTTT; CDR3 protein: CASSPRRATNEKLFF
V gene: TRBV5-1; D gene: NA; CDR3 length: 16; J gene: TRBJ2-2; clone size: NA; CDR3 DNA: TGCGCCAGCAGCTTGGCGACGGGAACGAACACCGGGGAGCTGTTTTTT; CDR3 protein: CASSLATGTNTGELFF
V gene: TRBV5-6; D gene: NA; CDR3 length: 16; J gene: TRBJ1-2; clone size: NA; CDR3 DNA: TGTGCCAGCAGCTTGTACTCTGCAGGGAACAACTATGGCTACACCTTC; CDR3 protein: CASSLYSAGNNYGYTF
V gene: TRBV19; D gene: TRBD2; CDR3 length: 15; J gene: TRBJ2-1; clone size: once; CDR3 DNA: TGTGCCAGTAGTATATTGCCTAGCGGCTACAATGAGCAGTTCTTC; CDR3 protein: CASSILPSGYNEQFF
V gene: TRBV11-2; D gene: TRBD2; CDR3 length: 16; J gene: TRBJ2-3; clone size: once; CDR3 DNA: TGTGCCAGCAGCCGTACTAGCGGGGGAAGCACAGATACGCAGTATTTT; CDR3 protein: CASSRTSGGSTDTQYF
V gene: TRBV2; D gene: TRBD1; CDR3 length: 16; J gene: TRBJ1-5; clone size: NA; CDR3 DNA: TGTGCCAGCAGTAACCGGGACAGGGGTCCGAATCAGCCCCAGCATTTT; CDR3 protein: CASSNRDRGPNQPQHF
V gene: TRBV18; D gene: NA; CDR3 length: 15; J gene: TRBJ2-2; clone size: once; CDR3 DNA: TGTGCCAGCTCACCACAGAGGGCGGACACCGGGGAGCTGTTTTTT; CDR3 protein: CASSPQRADTGELFF
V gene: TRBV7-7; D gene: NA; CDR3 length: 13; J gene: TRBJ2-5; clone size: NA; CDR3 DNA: TGTGCTAGCAGCCCCAACTATTCCGGGACCCAGTACTTC; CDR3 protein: CASSPNYSGTQYF
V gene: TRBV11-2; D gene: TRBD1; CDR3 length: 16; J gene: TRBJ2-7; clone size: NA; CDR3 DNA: TGTGCCAGCAGCTTACAACGGGACAGCGAGACTTACGAGCAGTACTTC; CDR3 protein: CASSLQRDSETYEQYF
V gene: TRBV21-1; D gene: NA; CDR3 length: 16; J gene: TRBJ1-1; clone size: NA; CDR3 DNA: TGTGCCAGCAGCCTACGTACAGGGTCGGGTGACACTGAAGCTTTCTTT; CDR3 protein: CASSLRTGSGDTEAFF
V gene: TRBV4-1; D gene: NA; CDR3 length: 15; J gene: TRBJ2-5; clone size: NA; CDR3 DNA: TGCGCCAGCAGCCTAGGGGGGATTAAGTCGGAGACCCAGTACTTC; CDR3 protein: CASSLGGIKSETQYF
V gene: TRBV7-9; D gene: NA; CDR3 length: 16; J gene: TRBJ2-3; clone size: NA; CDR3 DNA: TGTGCCAGCAGCGAGTGGAAGACGGGTGTCACAGATACGCAGTATTTT; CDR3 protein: CASSEWKTGVTDTQYF
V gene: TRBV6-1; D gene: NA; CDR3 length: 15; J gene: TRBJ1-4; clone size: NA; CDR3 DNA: TGTGCCAGCAGAGGGGGGTCAACAACTAATGAAAAACTGTTTTTT; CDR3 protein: CASRGGSTTNEKLFF
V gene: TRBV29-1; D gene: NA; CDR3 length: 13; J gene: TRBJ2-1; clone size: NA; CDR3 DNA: TGCAGCGTTTTACCGGGCCCCTACAATGAGCAGTTCTTC; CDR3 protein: CSVLPGPYNEQFF
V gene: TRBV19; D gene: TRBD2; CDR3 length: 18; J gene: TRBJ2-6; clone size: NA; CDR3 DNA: TGTGCCAGTAGTATCGGGGGGACTCAGAGCTCTGGGGCCAACGTCCTGACTTTC; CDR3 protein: CASSIGGTQSSGANVLTF
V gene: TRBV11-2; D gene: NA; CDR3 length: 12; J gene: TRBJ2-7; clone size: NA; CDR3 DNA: TGTGCCAGCAGCAGGACTGCCTACGAGCAGTACTTC; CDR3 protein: CASSRTAYEQYF
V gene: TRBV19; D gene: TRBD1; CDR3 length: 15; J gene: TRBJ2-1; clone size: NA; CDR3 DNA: TGTGCCAGTAGTAGCCGGGACAGTACCTACAATGAGCAGTTCTTC; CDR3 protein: CASSSRDSTYNEQFF